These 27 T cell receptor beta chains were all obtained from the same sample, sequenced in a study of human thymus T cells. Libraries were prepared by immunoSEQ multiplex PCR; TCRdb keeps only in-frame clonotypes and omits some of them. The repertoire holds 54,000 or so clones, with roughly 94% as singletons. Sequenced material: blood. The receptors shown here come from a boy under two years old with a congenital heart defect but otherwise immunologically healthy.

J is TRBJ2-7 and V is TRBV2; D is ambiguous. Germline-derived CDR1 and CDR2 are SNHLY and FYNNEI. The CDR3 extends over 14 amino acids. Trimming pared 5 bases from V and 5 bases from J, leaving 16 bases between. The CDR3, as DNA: TGTGCCAGCAGTATGGGATATCGTGGTGACGAGCAGTACTTC. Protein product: CASSMGYRGDEQYF.

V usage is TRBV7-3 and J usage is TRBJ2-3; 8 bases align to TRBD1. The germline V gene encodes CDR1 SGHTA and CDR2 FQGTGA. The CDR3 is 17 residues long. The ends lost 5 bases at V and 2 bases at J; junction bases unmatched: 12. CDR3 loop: CASSRYHLRGPTDTQYF. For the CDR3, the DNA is TGTGCCAGCAGCCGCTACCATCTCAGGGGGCCCACAGATACGCAGTATTTT.

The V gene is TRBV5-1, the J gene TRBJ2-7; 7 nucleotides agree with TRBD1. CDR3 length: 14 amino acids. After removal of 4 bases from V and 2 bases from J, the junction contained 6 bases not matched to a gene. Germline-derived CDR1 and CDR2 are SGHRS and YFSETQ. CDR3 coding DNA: TGCGCCAGCAGCAGGGGACAGACCCCCTACGAGCAGTACTTC. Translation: CASSRGQTPYEQYF.

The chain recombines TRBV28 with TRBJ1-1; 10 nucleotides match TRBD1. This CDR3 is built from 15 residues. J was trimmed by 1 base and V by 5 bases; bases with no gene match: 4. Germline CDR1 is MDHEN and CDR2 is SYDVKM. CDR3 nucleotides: TGTGCCAGCAGTCCCCGACAGGGGGCGAACACTGAAGCTTTCTTT. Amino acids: CASSPRQGANTEAFF.

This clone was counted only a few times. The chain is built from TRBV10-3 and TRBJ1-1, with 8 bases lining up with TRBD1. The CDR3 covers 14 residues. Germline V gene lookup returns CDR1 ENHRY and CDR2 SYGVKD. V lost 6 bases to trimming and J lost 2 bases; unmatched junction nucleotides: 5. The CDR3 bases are TGTGCCATCAGCCGGGACAGGAAAAACACTGAAGCTTTCTTT. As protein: CAISRDRKNTEAFF.

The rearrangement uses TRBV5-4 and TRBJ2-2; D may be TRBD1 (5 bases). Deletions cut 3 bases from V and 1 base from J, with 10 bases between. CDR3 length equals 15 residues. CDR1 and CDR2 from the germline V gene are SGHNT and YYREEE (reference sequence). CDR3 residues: CASSSYDRNTGELFF. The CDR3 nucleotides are TGTGCCAGCAGCTCCTACGACAGGAACACCGGGGAGCTGTTTTTT.

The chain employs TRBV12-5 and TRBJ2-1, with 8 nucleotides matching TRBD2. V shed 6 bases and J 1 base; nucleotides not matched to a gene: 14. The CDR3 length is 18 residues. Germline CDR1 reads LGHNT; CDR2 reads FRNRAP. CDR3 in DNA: TGTGCTAGTGGCAATTCTAGGGGGGCGGGAGGATCCTACAATGAGCAGTTCTTC. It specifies CASGNSRGAGGSYNEQFF.

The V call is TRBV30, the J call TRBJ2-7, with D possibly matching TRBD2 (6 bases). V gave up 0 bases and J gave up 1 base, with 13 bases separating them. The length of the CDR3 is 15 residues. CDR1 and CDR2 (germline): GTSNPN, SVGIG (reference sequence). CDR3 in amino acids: CAWSVLGTPSYEQYF. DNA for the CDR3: TGTGCCTGGAGTGTATTGGGGACTCCTTCCTACGAGCAGTACTTC. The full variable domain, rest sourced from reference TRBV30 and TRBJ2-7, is SQTIHQWPATLVQPVGSPLSLECTVEGTSNPNLYWYRQAAGRGLQLLFYSVGIGQISSEVPQNLSASRPQDRQFILSSKKLLLSDSGFYLCAWSVLGTPSYEQYFGPGTRLTVT.

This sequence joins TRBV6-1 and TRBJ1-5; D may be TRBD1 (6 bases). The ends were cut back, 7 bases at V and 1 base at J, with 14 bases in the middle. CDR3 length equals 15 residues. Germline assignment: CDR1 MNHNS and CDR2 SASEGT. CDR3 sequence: CASNRGGASNQPQHF. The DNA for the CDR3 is TGTGCCAGCAATCGCGGGGGGGCGAGCAATCAGCCCCAGCATTTT.

Here the CDR3 DNA reads TGTGCCAGCAGCCCCTCCAGGGGACAAGAGACCCAGTACTTC. It translates to CASSPSRGQETQYF. The chain has TRBV13 and TRBJ2-5; maybe TRBD1 (6 bases). This CDR3 comprises 14 residues. Deletions cut 5 bases from V and 2 bases from J, with 12 bases between. CDR1 and CDR2 (germline): PRHDT, FYEKMQ (reference sequence).

CDR3 bases: TGTGCCAGCAGTGATCGACAGGGGGCCGAAGAAGCTTTCTTT. It encodes CASSDRQGAEEAFF. The rearrangement links TRBV25-1 to TRBJ1-1; 10 bases agree with TRBD1. V gave up 3 bases and J gave up 8 bases; unmatched junction bases: 6. The CDR3 has 14 amino acids. CDR1 is MGHDK, CDR2 SYGVNS, per germline.

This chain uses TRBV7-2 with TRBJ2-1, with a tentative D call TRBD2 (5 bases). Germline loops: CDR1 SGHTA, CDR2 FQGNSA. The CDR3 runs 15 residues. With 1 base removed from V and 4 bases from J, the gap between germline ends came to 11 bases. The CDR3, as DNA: TGTGCCAGCAGCTTAGGAGGGTATCTATACAATGAGCAGTTCTTC. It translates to CASSLGGYLYNEQFF.

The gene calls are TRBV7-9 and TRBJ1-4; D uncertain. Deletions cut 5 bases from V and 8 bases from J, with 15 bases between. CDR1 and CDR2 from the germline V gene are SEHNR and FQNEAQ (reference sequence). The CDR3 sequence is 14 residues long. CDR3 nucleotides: TGTGCCAGCAGCCGAGGGAGAGGGAACGAAAAACTGTTTTTT. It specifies CASSRGRGNEKLFF. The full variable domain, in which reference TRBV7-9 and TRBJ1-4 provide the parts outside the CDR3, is DTGVSQNPRHKITKRGQNVTFRCDPISEHNRLYWYRQTLGQGPEFLTYFQNEAQLEKSRLLSDRFSAERPKGSFSTLEIQRTEQGDSAMYLCASSRGRGNEKLFFGSGTQLSVL.

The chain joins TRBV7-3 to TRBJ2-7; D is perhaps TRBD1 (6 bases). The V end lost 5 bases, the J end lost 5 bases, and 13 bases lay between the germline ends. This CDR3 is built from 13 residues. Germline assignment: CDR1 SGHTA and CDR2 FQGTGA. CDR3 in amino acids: CASSATGRHEQYF. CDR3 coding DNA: TGTGCCAGCAGCGCCACAGGGCGCCACGAGCAGTACTTC. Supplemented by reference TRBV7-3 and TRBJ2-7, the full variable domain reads GAGVSQTPSNKVTEKGKYVELRCDPISGHTALYWYRQSLGQGPEFLIYFQGTGAADDSGLPNDRFFAVRPEGSVSTLKIQRTERGDSAVYLCASSATGRHEQYFGPGTRLTVT.

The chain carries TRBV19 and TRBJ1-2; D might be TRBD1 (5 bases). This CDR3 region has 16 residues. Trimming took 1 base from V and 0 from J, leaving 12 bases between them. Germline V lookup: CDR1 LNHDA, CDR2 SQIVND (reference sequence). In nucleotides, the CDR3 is TGTGCCAGTAGTATAGCTTCAGGGTACCCTAACTATGGCTACACCTTC. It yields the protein CASSIASGYPNYGYTF.

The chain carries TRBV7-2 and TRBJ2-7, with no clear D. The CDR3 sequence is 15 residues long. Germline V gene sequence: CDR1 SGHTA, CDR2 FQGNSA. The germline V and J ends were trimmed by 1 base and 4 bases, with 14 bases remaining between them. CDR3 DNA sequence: TGTGCCAGCAGCTTAGACAGCTCGGGTGCGTACGAGCAGTACTTC. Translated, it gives CASSLDSSGAYEQYF.

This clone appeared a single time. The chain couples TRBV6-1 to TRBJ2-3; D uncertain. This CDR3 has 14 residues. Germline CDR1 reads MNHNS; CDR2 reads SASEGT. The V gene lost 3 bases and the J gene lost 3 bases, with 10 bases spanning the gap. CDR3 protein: CASSEGGRTDTQYF. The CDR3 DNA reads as TGTGCCAGCAGTGAGGGCGGACGGACAGATACGCAGTATTTT.

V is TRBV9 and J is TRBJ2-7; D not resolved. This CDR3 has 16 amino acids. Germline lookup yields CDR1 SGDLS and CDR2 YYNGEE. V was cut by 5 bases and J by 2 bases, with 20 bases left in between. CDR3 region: CASSGSAPDGAYEQYF. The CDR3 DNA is TGTGCCAGCAGTGGATCGGCCCCGGACGGCGCCTACGAGCAGTACTTC.

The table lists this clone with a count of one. DNA for the CDR3: TGTGCCAGCAGCCCTCTACAAGAGACCCAGTACTTC. This encodes CASSPLQETQYF. The rearrangement uses TRBV7-2 and TRBJ2-5; D is unresolved. CDR3 length: 12 residues. CDR1 is SGHTA and CDR2 is FQGNSA in the germline V gene. V was trimmed by 5 bases and J by 2 bases, leaving 6 bases between them.

The CDR3 region is CASSMGDSSYEQYF. CDR3 coding DNA: TGTGCCAGTAGTATGGGGGACAGCTCCTACGAGCAGTACTTC. V is TRBV19 and J is TRBJ2-7, with 7 positions matching TRBD1. Germline values: CDR1 LNHDA, CDR2 SQIVND (reference sequence). The length of the CDR3 is 14 residues. V was pared by 3 bases and J by 0 bases, with 2 bases of the junction left unmatched.

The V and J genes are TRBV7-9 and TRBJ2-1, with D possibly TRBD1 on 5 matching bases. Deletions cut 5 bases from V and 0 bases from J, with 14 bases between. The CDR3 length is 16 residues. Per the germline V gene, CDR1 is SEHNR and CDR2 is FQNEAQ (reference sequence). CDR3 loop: CASSNYRTSSYNEQFF. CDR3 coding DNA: TGTGCCAGCAGCAACTACAGGACCAGCTCCTACAATGAGCAGTTCTTC.

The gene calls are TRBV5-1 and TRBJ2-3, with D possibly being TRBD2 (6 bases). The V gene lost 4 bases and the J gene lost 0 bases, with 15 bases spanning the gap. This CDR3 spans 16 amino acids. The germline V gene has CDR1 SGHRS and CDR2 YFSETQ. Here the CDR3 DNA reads TGCGCCAGCAGCCCGTCCGGGGGAACAAGCACAGATACGCAGTATTTT. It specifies CASSPSGGTSTDTQYF. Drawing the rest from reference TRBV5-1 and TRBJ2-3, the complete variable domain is KAGVTQTPRYLIKTRGQQVTLSCSPISGHRSVSWYQQTPGQGLQFLFEYFSETQRNKGNFPGRFSGRQFSNSRSEMNVSTLELGDSALYLCASSPSGGTSTDTQYFGPGTRLTVL.

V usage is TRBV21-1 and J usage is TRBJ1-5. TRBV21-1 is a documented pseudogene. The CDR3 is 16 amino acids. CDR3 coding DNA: TGTGCCAGCAGCAAAGTTAGTGTTAAAAGGGATCAGCCCCAGCATTTT. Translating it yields CASSKVSVKRDQPQHF.

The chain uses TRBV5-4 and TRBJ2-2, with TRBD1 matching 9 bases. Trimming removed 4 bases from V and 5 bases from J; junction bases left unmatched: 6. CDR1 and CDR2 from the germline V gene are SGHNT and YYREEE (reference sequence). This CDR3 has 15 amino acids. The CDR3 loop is CASSSGTGLTGELFF. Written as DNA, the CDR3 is TGTGCCAGCAGCAGTGGGACAGGGTTGACCGGGGAGCTGTTTTTT.

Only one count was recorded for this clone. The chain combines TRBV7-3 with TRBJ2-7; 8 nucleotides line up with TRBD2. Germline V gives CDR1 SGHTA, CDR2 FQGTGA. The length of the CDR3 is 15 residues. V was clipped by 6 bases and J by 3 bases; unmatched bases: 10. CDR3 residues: CASSLSGGDRYEQYF. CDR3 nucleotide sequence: TGTGCCAGCAGTCTAAGCGGGGGTGACCGCTACGAGCAGTACTTC.

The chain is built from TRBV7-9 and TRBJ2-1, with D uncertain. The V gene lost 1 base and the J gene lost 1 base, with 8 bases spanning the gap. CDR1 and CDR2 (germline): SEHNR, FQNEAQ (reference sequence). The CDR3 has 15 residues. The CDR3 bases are TGTGCCAGCAGCTTAGTAGGGAATTCCTACAATGAGCAGTTCTTC. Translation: CASSLVGNSYNEQFF.

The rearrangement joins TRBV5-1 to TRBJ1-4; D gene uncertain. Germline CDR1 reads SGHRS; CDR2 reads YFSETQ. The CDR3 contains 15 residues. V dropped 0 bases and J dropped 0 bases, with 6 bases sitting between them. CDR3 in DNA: TGCGCCAGCAGCTTGGCGGGATCAACTAATGAAAAACTGTTTTTT. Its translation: CASSLAGSTNEKLFF.